In its sample, the clone carrying this TCR beta chain was seen once. V lost 1 base and J 8 bases, leaving 17 bases between the germline ends. Germline lookup yields CDR1 LNHNV and CDR2 YYDKDF (reference sequence). This CDR3 region has 15 residues. Assay used: immunoSEQ multiplex PCR; TCRdb lists only in-frame clones, some missing. This sample has 75,000 to 100,000 clones, with about 92% found just once. This record belongs to a study of Tregs in tolerant kidney transplant recipients. V is TRBV15 and J is TRBJ1-2, with D perhaps matching TRBD1 (5 bases). The receptor was isolated from a human donor in good health. The sample taken for sequencing was CD8+ T cells from blood. Written as DNA, the CDR3 is TGTGCCACCAGCAGAGCTTTATGGCAGGGTGAGGGCTACACCTTC. This translates into CATSRALWQGEGYTF.